The present entry profiles one TCR beta chain with its context. The data originate from a study of blood T cell repertoires in COVID-19. About the study: Acute and convalescent COVID-19 samples came from the United States, Italy and Spain. PBMCs, B-cell-depleted T cells, or T cells provided the cDNA or gDNA that made up the material.

The authors' processing: It was from reference gene primer amplification that nucleated cell counts were estimated. Assay: immunoSEQ multiplex PCR; the TCRdb copy retains only in-frame clones and omits some. The DNA gave D and trimming, while V, J and clone size come from that table. Among hundreds of thousands of clones, 75% to 90% were seen once, and the ten largest hold over 8%. The germline V gene has CDR1 MNHEY and CDR2 SVGAGI. Trimming cost V 2 bases and J 5 bases; bases outside gene matches: 6. The CDR3 runs to 16 residues. All recovered Cohort 3 donors got two negative PCRs, got clearance, or saw symptom resolution.

The clonotype comes from a woman in her thirties or forties who had recovered from COVID-19. This chain uses TRBV6-5 with TRBJ1-6; 7 bases fit TRBD1. Material: PBMCs or T cells enriched from blood (not recorded which). The CDR3 loop reads CASSYEGALNNSPLHF. The CDR3 DNA is TGTGCCAGCAGTTACGAGGGGGCACTGAATAATTCACCCCTCCACTTT.